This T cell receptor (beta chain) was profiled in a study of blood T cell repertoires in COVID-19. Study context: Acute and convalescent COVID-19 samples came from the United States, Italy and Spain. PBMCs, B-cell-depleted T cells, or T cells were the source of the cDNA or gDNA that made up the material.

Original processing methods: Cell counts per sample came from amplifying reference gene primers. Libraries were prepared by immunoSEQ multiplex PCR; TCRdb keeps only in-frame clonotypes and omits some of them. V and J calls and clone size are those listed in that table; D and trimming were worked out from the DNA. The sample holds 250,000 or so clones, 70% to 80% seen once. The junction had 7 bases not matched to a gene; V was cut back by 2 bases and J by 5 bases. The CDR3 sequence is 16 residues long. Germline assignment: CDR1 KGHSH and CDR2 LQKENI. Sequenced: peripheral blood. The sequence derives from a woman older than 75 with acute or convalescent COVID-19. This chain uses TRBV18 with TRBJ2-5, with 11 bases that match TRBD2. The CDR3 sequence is CASSPIFSGREETQYF. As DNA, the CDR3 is TGTGCCAGCTCACCAATATTTAGCGGGAGGGAGGAGACCCAGTACTTC.